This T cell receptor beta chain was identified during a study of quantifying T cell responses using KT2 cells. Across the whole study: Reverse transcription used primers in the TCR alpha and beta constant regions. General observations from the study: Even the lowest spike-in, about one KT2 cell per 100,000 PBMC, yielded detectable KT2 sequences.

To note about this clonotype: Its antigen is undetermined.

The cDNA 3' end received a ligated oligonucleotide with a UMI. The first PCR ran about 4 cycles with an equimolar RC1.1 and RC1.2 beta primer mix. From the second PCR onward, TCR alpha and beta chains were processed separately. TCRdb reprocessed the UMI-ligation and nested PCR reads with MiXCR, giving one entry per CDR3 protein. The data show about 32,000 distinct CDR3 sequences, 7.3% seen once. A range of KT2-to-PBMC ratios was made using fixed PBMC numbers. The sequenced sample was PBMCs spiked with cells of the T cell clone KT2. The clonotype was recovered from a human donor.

CDR3 protein: CASSQVRYEQYF. The DNA for the CDR3 is TGTGCCAGCAGCCAAGTAAGGTACGAGCAGTACTTC. The chain recombines TRBV3-1 with TRBJ2-7, with D unclear. This CDR3 is built from 12 residues. The germline CDR1 and CDR2 sequences are LGHDT and YNNKEL (reference sequence). With 1 base removed from V and 4 bases from J, the gap between germline ends came to 5 bases.